This TCR beta chain was identified in a study of T-cell memory formation after mild COVID-19. Germline values: CDR1 MDHEN, CDR2 SYDVKM. V dropped 5 bases and J dropped 11 bases, with 15 bases sitting between them. The CDR3 runs to 12 residues. Findings and limits, study-wide: Some clones that responded turned up in pre-infection memory, which suggests that cross-reactive memory joined in.

Researchers used 5'RACE with constant-segment primers to make TCR alpha and TCR beta cDNA libraries that carry sample barcodes and UMIs. MiXCR, run by TCRdb on the 5' RACE reads, gives a single entry per CDR3 protein. The sample carries some 57,000 distinct CDR3 sequences, 12% recorded once. A few counts support this clonotype. As yet, its antigen is unknown. The clonotype comes from a young man who had mild COVID-19 (a few samples of this study predate the infection). Cell type and time point are not known. The chain employs TRBV28 and TRBJ1-1, with D possibly TRBD1 on 5 matching bases. Sequenced input: PBMCs or a T cell subset sorted from them (not recorded which). CDR3 nucleotide sequence: TGTGCCAGCAGTATAAGTTCAGGGCATGCTTTCTTT. It yields the protein CASSISSGHAFF.